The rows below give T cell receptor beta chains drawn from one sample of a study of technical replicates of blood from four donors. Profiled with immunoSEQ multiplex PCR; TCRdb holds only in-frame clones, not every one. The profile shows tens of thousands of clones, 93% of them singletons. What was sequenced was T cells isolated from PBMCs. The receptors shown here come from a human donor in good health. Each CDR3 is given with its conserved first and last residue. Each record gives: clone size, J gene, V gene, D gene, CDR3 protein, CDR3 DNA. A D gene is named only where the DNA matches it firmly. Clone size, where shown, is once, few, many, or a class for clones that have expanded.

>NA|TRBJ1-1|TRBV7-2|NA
CASSSTRTTEAFF
TGTGCCAGCAGCTCCACTAGGACCACTGAAGCTTTCTTT
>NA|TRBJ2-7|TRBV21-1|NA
CASSKREGLAGEGWYYEQYF
TGTGCCAGCAGCAAGCGGGAAGGACTAGCGGGTGAGGGGTGGTATTACGAGCAGTACTTC
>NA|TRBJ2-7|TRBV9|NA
CASSVGAGFSYEQYF
TGTGCCAGCAGCGTAGGGGCAGGTTTCAGCTACGAGCAGTACTTC
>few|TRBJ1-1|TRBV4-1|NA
CASSQGGGKRTEAFF
TGCGCCAGCAGCCAGGGTGGAGGGAAGCGGACTGAAGCTTTCTTT
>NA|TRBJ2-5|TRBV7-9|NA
CASSHTPRYF
TGTGCCAGCAGCCATACCCCTAGGTACTTC
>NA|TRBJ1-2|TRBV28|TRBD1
CASTEGTAYGYTF
TGTGCCAGCACCGAAGGGACAGCCTATGGCTACACCTTC
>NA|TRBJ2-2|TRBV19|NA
CASRLGTFNTGELFF
TGTGCCAGTCGTCTTGGGACATTCAACACCGGGGAGCTGTTTTTT
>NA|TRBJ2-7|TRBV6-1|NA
CASSEYSVDSFSYEQYF
TGTGCCAGCAGTGAGTACTCCGTAGACAGTTTCTCCTACGAGCAGTACTTC
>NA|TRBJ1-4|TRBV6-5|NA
CASSYLGSGEKLFF
TGTGCCAGCAGTTATCTCGGGTCCGGTGAAAAACTGTTTTTT
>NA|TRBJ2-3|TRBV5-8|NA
CASSLRASTDTQYF
TGTGCCAGCAGCTTGAGAGCGAGCACAGATACGCAGTATTTT
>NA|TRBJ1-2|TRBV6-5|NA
CASSSERGYTF
TGTGCCAGCAGTTCCGAGCGGGGCTACACCTTC
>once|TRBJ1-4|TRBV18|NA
CASSPTPTGKLFF
TGTGCCAGCTCACCAACCCCAACCGGAAAACTGTTTTTT
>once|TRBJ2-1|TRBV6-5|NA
CASRVFRGRNEQFF
TGTGCCAGCAGGGTCTTTAGGGGCCGAAATGAGCAGTTCTTC
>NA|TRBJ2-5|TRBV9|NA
CASSVRGALQETQYF
TGTGCCAGCAGCGTCCGGGGGGCCCTTCAAGAGACCCAGTACTTC
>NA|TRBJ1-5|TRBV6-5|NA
CASSYSWDTNQPQHF
TGTGCCAGCAGTTACTCGTGGGACACCAATCAGCCCCAGCATTTT
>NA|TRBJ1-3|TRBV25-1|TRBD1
CASSDDRAQRNTIYF
TGTGCCAGCAGTGATGACAGGGCCCAACGAAACACCATATATTTT
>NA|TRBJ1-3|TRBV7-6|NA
CASSWGTSSGNTIYF
TGTGCCAGCAGCTGGGGGACAAGCTCTGGAAACACCATATATTTT
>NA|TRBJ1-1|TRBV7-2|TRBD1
CASSLSGGAFTEAFF
TGTGCCAGCAGCTTATCAGGGGGCGCATTCACTGAAGCTTTCTTT
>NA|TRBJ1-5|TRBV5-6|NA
CASSPLGGGGNQPQHF
TGTGCCAGCAGCCCCCTTGGGGGGGGCGGCAATCAGCCCCAGCATTTT
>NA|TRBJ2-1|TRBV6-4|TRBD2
CASSDGRGGHNEQFF
TGTGCCAGCAGTGACGGGCGGGGGGGTCACAATGAGCAGTTCTTC
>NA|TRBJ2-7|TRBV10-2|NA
CASKRRDKTSAAANYEQYF
TGCGCCAGCAAAAGAAGGGACAAGACCTCGGCGGCAGCCAACTACGAGCAGTACTTC
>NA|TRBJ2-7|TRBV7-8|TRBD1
CASSLITGTGVEEQYF
TGTGCCAGCAGCTTGATCACCGGGACAGGGGTGGAGGAGCAGTACTTC
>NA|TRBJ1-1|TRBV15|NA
CATSNPGTMNTEAFF
TGTGCCACCAGCAACCCCGGGACAATGAACACTGAAGCTTTCTTT
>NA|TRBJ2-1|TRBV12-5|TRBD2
CASGSGLAAYNEQFF
TGTGCTAGTGGTTCGGGACTAGCGGCTTACAATGAGCAGTTCTTC
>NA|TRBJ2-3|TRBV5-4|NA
CASSLFSEYSVPDTQYF
TGTGCCAGCAGCTTGTTTTCCGAGTATAGCGTCCCAGATACGCAGTATTTT
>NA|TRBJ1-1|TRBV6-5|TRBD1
CASSQNDRVVEAFF
TGTGCCAGCAGCCAGAATGACAGGGTAGTAGAAGCTTTCTTT
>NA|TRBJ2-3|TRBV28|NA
CASRLTVTDTQYF
TGTGCCAGCAGGTTGACAGTTACAGATACGCAGTATTTT
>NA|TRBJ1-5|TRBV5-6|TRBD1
CASSSGQGFFQPQHF
TGTGCCAGCAGCTCGGGACAGGGCTTTTTTCAGCCCCAGCATTTT
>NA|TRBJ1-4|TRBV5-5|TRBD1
CASSGDRVDGKLFF
TGTGCCAGCAGCGGAGACAGGGTAGATGGAAAACTGTTTTTT
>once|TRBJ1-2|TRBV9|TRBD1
CASSARDRDRGRVDYGYTF
TGTGCCAGCAGCGCAAGAGACCGGGACAGGGGAAGGGTGGACTATGGCTACACCTTC
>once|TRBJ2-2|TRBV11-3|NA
CATTLRGSTGELFF
TGTGCCACCACATTAAGAGGGTCAACCGGGGAGCTGTTTTTT
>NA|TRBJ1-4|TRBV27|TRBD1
CASSGGTGGQANEKLFF
TGTGCCAGCAGTGGGGGGACAGGGGGCCAGGCTAATGAAAAACTGTTTTTT
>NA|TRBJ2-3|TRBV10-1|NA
CASSDLQGTDTQYF
TGCGCCAGCAGTGACTTGCAGGGAACAGATACGCAGTATTTT
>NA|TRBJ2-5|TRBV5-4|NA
CASSLQGSRETQYF
TGTGCCAGCAGCCTACAGGGTTCTCGGGAGACCCAGTACTTC
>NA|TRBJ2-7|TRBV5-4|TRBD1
CASSEDRRYEQYF
TGTGCCAGCAGCGAGGACAGGAGGTACGAGCAGTACTTC
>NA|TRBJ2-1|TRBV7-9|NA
CASSPPRIDEFF
TGTGCCAGCAGCCCCCCTCGAATAGATGAGTTCTTC
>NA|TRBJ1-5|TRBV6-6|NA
CASSSIHGRSNQPQHF
TGTGCCAGCAGTTCGATCCACGGCAGGAGCAATCAGCCCCAGCATTTT
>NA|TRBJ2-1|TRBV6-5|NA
CASSFGGGLGNEQFF
TGTGCCAGCAGTTTTGGAGGGGGCTTGGGCAATGAGCAGTTCTTC
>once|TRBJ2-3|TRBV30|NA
CAWSVLGPDTQYF
TGTGCCTGGAGTGTACTGGGGCCAGATACGCAGTATTTT
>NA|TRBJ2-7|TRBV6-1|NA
CASSDLRRTVDWGGEQYF
TGTGCCAGCAGTGACTTGAGGCGGACAGTTGATTGGGGTGGCGAGCAGTACTTC
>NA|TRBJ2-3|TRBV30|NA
CAWSFGPDTQYF
TGTGCCTGGAGTTTTGGGCCAGATACGCAGTATTTT